The 14 T cell receptor beta chains reported below all come from one sample, sequenced in a study of regulatory T cells in long-lasting Graves disease. Arm-PCR of CDR3 regions and iRepertoire HTBI primers were the basis on which TCR beta libraries were built. TCRdb processed the multiplex PCR reads anew with MiXCR; each CDR3 protein has one entry. The data contain 300,000 to 350,000 distinct CDR3 sequences, 20% of them seen just once; the ten biggest clones take up 29%. Time point denoted: persistent/refractory GD, antithyroid drugs over 5 years with positive TRAb. PBMC-extracted RNA yielded the TCR library. Sequencing used peripheral blood mononuclear cells (PBMCs), obtained when the disease was refractory, from a patient treated with antithyroid drugs. These receptors all stem from a female donor with Graves disease.

The chain couples TRBV15 to TRBJ2-5; no reliable D call. Germline CDR1 reads LNHNV; CDR2 reads YYDKDF (reference sequence). Trimming left V 3 bases short and J 5 bases short, with 13 bases between. CDR3 length: 14 amino acids. DNA of the CDR3: TGTGCCACCAGCAGCTCAGAGCGTTTGGAGACCCAGTACTTC. This codes for CATSSSERLETQYF.

This clonotype was detected a few times. The rearrangement uses TRBV5-6 and TRBJ2-5, with TRBD2 as a possible D gene (6 bases). Trimming took off 4 bases at V and 3 bases at J, with 19 bases between the two ends. The CDR3 loop spans 16 amino acids. Germline CDR1 SGHDT, CDR2 YYEEEE. The chain's CDR3 is CASSVMRGPVEETQYF. CDR3 nucleotide sequence: TGTGCCAGCAGCGTCATGCGGGGTCCGGTCGAAGAGACCCAGTACTTC.

This chain joins TRBV7-9 and TRBJ1-5, with no clear D. The V gene lost 5 bases and the J gene lost 0 bases, with 11 bases spanning the gap. CDR1 is SEHNR and CDR2 is FQNEAQ in the germline V gene (reference sequence). There are 15 residues in the CDR3. CDR3 sequence reads: CASSAFGDSNQPQHF. CDR3 DNA: TGTGCCAGCAGCGCTTTTGGGGATAGCAATCAGCCCCAGCATTTT.

This clonotype was detected many times. The V and J genes are TRBV12-3 or TRBV12-4 and TRBJ1-4, with TRBD1 matching 10 bases. After removal of 5 bases from V and 10 bases from J, the junction contained 13 bases not matched to a gene. There are 16 residues in the CDR3. CDR3 DNA: TGTGCCAGCAGTGATAACCGGGACAGGGGTTCTGCAAAACTGTTTTTT. It is translated as CASSDNRDRGSAKLFF.

The rearrangement uses TRBV20-1 and TRBJ1-2; 9 nucleotides line up with TRBD1. CDR1 is DFQATT and CDR2 is SNEGSKA in the germline V gene (reference sequence). The CDR3 has 13 amino acids. V lost 6 bases and J lost 4; bases outside the gene matches: 6. The CDR3 region is CSAGTGFTYGYTF. The CDR3 DNA is TGCAGTGCCGGGACAGGGTTTACCTATGGCTACACCTTC.

The sample holds many counts of this clonotype. The chain is built from TRBV3-1 and TRBJ1-2; D not certain. The germline CDR1 and CDR2 sequences are LGHDT and YNNKEL (reference sequence). The V gene lost 4 bases and the J gene lost 0 bases, with 9 bases spanning the gap. This CDR3 is 14 amino acids long. The CDR3 DNA follows: TGTGCCAGCAGCCCCCGTGGGACTAACTATGGCTACACCTTC. Its translation: CASSPRGTNYGYTF. The entire variable domain, with the rest obtained from reference TRBV3-1 and TRBJ1-2, is as follows: DTAVSQTPKYLVTQMGNDKSIKCEQNLGHDTMYWYKQDSKKFLKIMFSYNNKELIINETVPNRFSPKSPDKAHLNLHINSLELGDSAVYFCASSPRGTNYGYTFGSGTRLTVV.

The chain is built from TRBV5-1 and TRBJ1-4, with TRBD1 identical over 7 bases. Per the germline V gene, CDR1 is SGHRS and CDR2 is YFSETQ. Germline trimming cut 4 bases from V and 6 bases from J; bases unmatched to any gene: 12. The CDR3 sequence is 16 residues long. The CDR3 reads CASSPAGGGGYEKLFF. The CDR3 nucleotides are TGCGCCAGCAGCCCCGCAGGGGGGGGCGGCTATGAAAAACTGTTTTTT.

This clonotype was observed many times. The V and J genes are TRBV25-1 and TRBJ1-1, with TRBD1 matching 7 bases. There are 15 residues in the CDR3. V trimming: 6 bases; J trimming: 5 bases; junction bases outside the gene matches: 12. Germline CDR1 reads MGHDK; CDR2 reads SYGVNS. The CDR3 bases are TGTGCCAGCAGGAGACAGGGCGGGAGTGTGACTGAAGCTTTCTTT. This translates into CASRRQGGSVTEAFF.

This clonotype was seen repeatedly, ten times or more. The chain carries TRBV7-9 and TRBJ2-5; D is possibly TRBD1 or TRBD2 (5 bases each). This CDR3 is built from 15 residues. Germline lookup yields CDR1 SEHNR and CDR2 FQNEAQ (reference sequence). The V end was cut by 1 base, the J end by 2 bases, with 11 bases between. The CDR3 DNA sequence: TGTGCCAGCAGCTTAGGTGTGGGGGTACAAGAGACCCAGTACTTC. As protein: CASSLGVGVQETQYF.

This clonotype was recorded at least ten times. V gene TRBV5-1 combines with J gene TRBJ2-7; a weak D match, TRBD1 (6 bases). The V gene's germline CDR1 is SGHRS and CDR2 YFSETQ. CDR3 length equals 15 residues. V was cut by 1 base and J by 0 bases, with 11 bases left in between. As DNA, the CDR3 is TGCGCCAGCAGCTTGATGACAGGCAGCTCCTACGAGCAGTACTTC. Protein sequence: CASSLMTGSSYEQYF.

This chain links TRBV6-1 with TRBJ2-2; possibly TRBD2 for D (6 bases). Germline V gene sequence: CDR1 MNHNS, CDR2 SASEGT. With 8 bases removed from V and 8 bases from J, the gap between germline ends came to 18 bases. The CDR3 runs 14 residues. The CDR3 here is CASAQRASGGELFF. CDR3 nucleotides: TGTGCCAGCGCACAGCGGGCCTCTGGGGGGGAGCTGTTTTTT.

This clonotype was seen more than once but under ten times. The rearrangement joins TRBV24-1 to TRBJ2-4; the D is unclear. In germline, CDR1 is KGHDR, CDR2 SFDVKD. The CDR3 spans 18 residues. V lost 0 bases and J lost 3, with 17 bases in between. Written as DNA, the CDR3 is TGTGCCACCAGTGATTTGCGAATCAGCTCCTGGGTCAAAAACATTCAGTACTTC. Protein sequence: CATSDLRISSWVKNIQYF.

This clonotype was recorded a few times. A read error may explain this, as a much larger clone is one base away. The gene calls are TRBV6-5 and TRBJ2-5, with TRBD2 matching over 7 bases. Germline V CDR1 and CDR2: MNHEY, SVGAGI. This CDR3 is 13 amino acids long. In DNA form, the CDR3 reads TGTGCCAGCAGTTATTGGGGGGGAGAGATCCAGTACTTC. Translated, it gives CASSYWGGEIQYF.

This clonotype was detected many times. The chain employs TRBV6-1 and TRBJ2-7, with TRBD1 matching over 10 bases. There are 16 residues in the CDR3. Losses at the gene ends were 6 bases for V and 5 bases for J; bases not matched to a gene: 13. Germline V CDR1 and CDR2: MNHNS, SASEGT. The CDR3: CASSTWTGTGVHEQYF. The CDR3 DNA reads as TGTGCCAGCAGCACATGGACCGGGACAGGGGTCCACGAGCAGTACTTC.